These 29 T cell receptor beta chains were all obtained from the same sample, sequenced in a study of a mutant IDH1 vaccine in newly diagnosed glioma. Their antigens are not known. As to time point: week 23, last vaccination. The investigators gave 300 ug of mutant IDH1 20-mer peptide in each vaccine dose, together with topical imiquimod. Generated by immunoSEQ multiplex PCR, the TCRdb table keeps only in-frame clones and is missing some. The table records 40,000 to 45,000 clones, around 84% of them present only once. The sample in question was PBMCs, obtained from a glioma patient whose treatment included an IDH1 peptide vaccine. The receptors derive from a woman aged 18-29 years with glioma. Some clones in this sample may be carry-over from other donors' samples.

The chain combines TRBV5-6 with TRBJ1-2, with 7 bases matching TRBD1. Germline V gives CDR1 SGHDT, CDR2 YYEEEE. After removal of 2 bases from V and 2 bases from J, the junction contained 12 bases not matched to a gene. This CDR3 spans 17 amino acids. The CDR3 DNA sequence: TGTGCCAGCAGCTTTGGTATAAGGGGGCTGTCAAACTATGGCTACACCTTC. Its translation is CASSFGIRGLSNYGYTF.

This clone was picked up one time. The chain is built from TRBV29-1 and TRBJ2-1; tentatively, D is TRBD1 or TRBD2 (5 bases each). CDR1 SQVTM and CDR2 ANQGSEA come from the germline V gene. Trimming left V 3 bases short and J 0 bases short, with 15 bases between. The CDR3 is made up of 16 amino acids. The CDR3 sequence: CSVEGTEYSSYNEQFF. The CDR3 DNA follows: TGCAGCGTTGAGGGGACCGAGTATAGCTCCTACAATGAGCAGTTCTTC.

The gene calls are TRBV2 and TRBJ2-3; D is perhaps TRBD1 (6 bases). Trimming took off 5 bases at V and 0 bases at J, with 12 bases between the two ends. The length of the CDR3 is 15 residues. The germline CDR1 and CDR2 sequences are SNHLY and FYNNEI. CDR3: CASSIDRSSTDTQYF. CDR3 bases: TGTGCCAGCAGTATTGACAGGTCTAGCACAGATACGCAGTATTTT.

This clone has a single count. CDR3 amino acids: CASTPTGGHSYEQYF. The CDR3 DNA reads TGTGCCAGCACCCCCACAGGGGGCCACTCCTACGAGCAGTACTTC. The gene calls are TRBV6-5 and TRBJ2-7; 9 bases align to TRBD1. The CDR3 has 15 residues. The germline gives CDR1 MNHEY, CDR2 SVGAGI. V was clipped by 7 bases and J by 0 bases; unmatched bases: 7.

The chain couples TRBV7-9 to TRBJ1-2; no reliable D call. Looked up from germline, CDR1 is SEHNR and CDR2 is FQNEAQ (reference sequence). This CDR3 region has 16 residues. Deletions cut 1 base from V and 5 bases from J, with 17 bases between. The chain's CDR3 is CASSLGGGSRGYGYTF. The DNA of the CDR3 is TGTGCCAGCAGCTTAGGAGGAGGATCCCGGGGATATGGCTACACCTTC. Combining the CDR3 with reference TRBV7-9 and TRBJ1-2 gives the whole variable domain DTGVSQNPRHKITKRGQNVTFRCDPISEHNRLYWYRQTLGQGPEFLTYFQNEAQLEKSRLLSDRFSAERPKGSFSTLEIQRTEQGDSAMYLCASSLGGGSRGYGYTFGSGTRLTVV.

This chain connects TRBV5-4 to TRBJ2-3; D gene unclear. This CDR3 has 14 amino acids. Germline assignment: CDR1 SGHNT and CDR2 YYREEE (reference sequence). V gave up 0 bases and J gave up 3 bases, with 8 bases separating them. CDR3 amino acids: CASSLEAETDTQYF. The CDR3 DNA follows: TGTGCCAGCAGCTTGGAGGCAGAAACAGATACGCAGTATTTT.

In DNA, the CDR3 is TGCGCCAGCAGCTTGTCACAGACCCCCTGGGGCTACACCTTC. This codes for CASSLSQTPWGYTF. The chain recombines TRBV5-1 with TRBJ1-2; D is unclear. Germline V CDR1 and CDR2: SGHRS, YFSETQ. The CDR3 is 14 residues long. Trimming pared 1 base from V and 8 bases from J, leaving 15 bases between.

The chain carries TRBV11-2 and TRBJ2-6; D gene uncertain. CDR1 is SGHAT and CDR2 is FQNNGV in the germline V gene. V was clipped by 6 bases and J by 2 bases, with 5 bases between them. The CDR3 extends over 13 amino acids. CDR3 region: CASRIAGANVLTF. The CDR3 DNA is TGTGCCAGCAGAATAGCTGGGGCCAACGTCCTGACTTTC.

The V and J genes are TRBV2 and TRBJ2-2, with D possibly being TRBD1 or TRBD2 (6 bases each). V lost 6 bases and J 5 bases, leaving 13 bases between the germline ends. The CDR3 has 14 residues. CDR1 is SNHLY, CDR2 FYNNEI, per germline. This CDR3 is CASRRGELTGELFF. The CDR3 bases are TGTGCCAGCAGGAGGGGGGAGTTGACCGGGGAGCTGTTTTTT.

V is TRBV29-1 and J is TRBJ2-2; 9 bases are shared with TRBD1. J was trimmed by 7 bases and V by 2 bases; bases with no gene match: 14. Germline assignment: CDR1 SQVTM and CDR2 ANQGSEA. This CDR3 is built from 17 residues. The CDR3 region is CSVESDAGQGLIGELFF. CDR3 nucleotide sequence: TGCAGCGTTGAAAGTGACGCGGGACAGGGTCTCATCGGGGAGCTGTTTTTT.

The CDR3 reads CASLQTGAGNEQFF. CDR3 DNA sequence: TGTGCCAGTCTTCAGACAGGGGCCGGCAATGAGCAGTTCTTC. The chain recombines TRBV27 with TRBJ2-1; 8 nucleotides line up with TRBD1. V was clipped by 9 bases and J by 6 bases; unmatched bases: 10. Germline lookup yields CDR1 MNHEY and CDR2 SMNVEV (reference sequence). There are 14 residues in the CDR3.

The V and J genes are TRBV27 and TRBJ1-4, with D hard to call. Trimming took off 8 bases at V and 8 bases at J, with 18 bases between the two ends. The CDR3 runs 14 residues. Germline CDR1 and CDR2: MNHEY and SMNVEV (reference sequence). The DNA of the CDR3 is TGTGCCAGCGGCTACAGCTTTGGGTGGGAAAAACTGTTTTTT. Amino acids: CASGYSFGWEKLFF.

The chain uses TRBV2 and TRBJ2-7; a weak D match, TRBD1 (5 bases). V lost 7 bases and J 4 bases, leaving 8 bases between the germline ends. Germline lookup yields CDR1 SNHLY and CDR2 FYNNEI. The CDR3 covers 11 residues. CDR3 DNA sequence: TGTGCCAGCAAGGGGTATTACGAGCAGTACTTC. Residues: CASKGYYEQYF. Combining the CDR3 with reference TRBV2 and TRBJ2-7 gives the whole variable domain EPEVTQTPSHQVTQMGQEVILRCVPISNHLYFYWYRQILGQKVEFLVSFYNNEISEKSEIFDDQFSVERPDGSNFTLKIRSTKLEDSAMYFCASKGYYEQYFGPGTRLTVT.

For the CDR3, the DNA is TGTGCCAGCAGCTTAGACGGGACGCAGGAGCAGTACTTC. Its translation is CASSLDGTQEQYF. This chain links TRBV11-2 with TRBJ2-7, with D tentatively TRBD1 or TRBD2 (5 bases each). The CDR3 runs to 13 residues. The V and J ends lost 0 bases and 7 bases respectively, with 10 bases between them. The germline gives CDR1 SGHAT, CDR2 FQNNGV.

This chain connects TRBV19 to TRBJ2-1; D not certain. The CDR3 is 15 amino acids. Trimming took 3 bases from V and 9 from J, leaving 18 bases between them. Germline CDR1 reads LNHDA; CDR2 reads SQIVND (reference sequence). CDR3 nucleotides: TGTGCCAGTAGTATTAGCCCTTGGGTACGGACTGAGCAGTTCTTC. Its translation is CASSISPWVRTEQFF. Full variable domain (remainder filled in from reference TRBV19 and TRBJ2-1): DGGITQSPKYLFRKEGQNVTLSCEQNLNHDAMYWYRQDPGQGLRLIYYSQIVNDFQKGDIAEGYSVSREKKESFPLTVTSAQKNPTAFYLCASSISPWVRTEQFFGPGTRLTVL.

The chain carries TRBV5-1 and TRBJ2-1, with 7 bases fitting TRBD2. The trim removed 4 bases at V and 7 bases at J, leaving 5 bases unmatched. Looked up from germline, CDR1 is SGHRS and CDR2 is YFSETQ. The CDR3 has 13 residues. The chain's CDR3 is CASSPMGGNEQFF. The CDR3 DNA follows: TGCGCCAGCAGCCCCATGGGGGGGAATGAGCAGTTCTTC.

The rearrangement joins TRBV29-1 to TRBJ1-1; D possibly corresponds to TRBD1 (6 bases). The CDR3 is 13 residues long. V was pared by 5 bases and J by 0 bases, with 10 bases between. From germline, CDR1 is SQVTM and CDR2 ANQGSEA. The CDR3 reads CSVLGTLNTEAFF. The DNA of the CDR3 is TGCAGCGTTCTCGGGACATTGAACACTGAAGCTTTCTTT.

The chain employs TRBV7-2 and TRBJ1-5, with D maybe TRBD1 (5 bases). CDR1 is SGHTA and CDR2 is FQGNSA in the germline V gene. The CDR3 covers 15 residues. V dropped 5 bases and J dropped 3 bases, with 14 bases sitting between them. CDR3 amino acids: CASSLFWGTNQPQHF. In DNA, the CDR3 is TGTGCCAGCAGCCTATTTTGGGGCACCAATCAGCCCCAGCATTTT.

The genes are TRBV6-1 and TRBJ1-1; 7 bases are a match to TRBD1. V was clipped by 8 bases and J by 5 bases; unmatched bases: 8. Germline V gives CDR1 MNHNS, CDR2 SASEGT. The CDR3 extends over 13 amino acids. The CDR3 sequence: CASRLTGDTEAFF. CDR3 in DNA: TGTGCCAGCCGACTCACAGGGGATACTGAAGCTTTCTTT.

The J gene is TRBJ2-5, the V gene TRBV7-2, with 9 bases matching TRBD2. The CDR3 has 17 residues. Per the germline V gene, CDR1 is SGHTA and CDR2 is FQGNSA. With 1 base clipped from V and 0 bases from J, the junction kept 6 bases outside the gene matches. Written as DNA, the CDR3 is TGTGCCAGCAGCTTAGATCCAGCGGGGGGATACCAAGAGACCCAGTACTTC. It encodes CASSLDPAGGYQETQYF.

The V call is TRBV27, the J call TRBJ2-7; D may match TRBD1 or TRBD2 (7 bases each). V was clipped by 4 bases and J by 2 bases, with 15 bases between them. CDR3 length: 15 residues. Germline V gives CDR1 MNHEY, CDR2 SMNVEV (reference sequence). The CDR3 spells CASSYRGGDTYEQYF. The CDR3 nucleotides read TGTGCCAGCAGTTACAGGGGAGGGGACACCTACGAGCAGTACTTC.

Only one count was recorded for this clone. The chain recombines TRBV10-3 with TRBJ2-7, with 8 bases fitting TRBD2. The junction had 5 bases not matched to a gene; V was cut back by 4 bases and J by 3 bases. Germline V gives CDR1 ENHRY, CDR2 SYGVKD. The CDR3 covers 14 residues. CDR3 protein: CAISGISGGYEQYF. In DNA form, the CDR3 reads TGTGCCATCAGTGGTATAAGCGGGGGCTACGAGCAGTACTTC.

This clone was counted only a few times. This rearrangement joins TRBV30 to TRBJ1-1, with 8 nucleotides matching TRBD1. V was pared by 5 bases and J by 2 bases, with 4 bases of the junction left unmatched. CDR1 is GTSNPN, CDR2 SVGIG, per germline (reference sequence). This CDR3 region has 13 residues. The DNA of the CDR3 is TGTGCCTGGGGGGGACAGGCCAACACTGAAGCTTTCTTT. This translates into CAWGGQANTEAFF. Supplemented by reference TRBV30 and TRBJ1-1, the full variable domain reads SQTIHQWPATLVQPVGSPLSLECTVEGTSNPNLYWYRQAAGRGLQLLFYSVGIGQISSEVPQNLSASRPQDRQFILSSKKLLLSDSGFYLCAWGGQANTEAFFGQGTRLTVV.

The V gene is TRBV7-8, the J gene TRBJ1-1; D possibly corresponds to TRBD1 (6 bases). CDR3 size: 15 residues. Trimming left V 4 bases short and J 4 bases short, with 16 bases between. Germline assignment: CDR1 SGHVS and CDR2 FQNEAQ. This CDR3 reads CASSSLRGQATEAFF. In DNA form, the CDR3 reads TGTGCCAGCAGCTCACTCAGGGGTCAGGCCACTGAAGCTTTCTTT. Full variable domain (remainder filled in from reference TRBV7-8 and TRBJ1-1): GAGVSQSPRYKVAKRGQDVALRCDPISGHVSLFWYQQALGQGPEFLTYFQNEAQLDKSGLPSDRFFAERPEGSVSTLKIQRTQQEDSAVYLCASSSLRGQATEAFFGQGTRLTVV.

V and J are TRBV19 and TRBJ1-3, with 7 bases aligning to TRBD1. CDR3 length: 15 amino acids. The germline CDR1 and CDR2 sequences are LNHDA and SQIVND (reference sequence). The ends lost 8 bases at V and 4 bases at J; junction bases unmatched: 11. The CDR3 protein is CASRGTALGGNTIYF. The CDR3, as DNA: TGTGCCAGTCGGGGGACAGCTCTGGGGGGAAACACCATATATTTT.

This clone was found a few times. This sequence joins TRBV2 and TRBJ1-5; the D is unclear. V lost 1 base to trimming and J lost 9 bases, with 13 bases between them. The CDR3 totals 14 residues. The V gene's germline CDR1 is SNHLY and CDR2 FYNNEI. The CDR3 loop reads CASSEEGLLRPQHF. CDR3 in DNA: TGTGCCAGCAGTGAAGAGGGTCTACTCCGGCCCCAGCATTTT.

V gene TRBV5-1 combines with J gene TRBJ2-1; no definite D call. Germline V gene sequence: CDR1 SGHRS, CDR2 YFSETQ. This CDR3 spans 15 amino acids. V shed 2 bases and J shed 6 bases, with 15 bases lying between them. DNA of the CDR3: TGCGCCAGCAGCTTCACTACTCCGGGTGGCAATGAGCAGTTCTTC. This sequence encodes CASSFTTPGGNEQFF. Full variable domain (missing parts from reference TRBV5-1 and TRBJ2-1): KAGVTQTPRYLIKTRGQQVTLSCSPISGHRSVSWYQQTPGQGLQFLFEYFSETQRNKGNFPGRFSGRQFSNSRSEMNVSTLELGDSALYLCASSFTTPGGNEQFFGPGTRLTVL.

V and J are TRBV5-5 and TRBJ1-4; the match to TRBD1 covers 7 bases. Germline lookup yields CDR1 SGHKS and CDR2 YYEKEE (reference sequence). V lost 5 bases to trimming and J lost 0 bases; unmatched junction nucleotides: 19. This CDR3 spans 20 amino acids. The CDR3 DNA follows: TGTGCCAGCAGTCATCCACCCGGGACAGTGCCTTTCACAACTAATGAAAAACTGTTTTTT. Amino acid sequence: CASSHPPGTVPFTTNEKLFF.

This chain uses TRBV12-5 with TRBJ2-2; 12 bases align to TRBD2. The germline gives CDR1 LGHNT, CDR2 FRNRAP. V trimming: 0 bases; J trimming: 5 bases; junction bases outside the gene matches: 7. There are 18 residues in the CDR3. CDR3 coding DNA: TGTGCTAGTGGTTTGGTACGGGGACTAGCGGGCGCAACCGGGGAGCTGTTTTTT. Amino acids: CASGLVRGLAGATGELFF. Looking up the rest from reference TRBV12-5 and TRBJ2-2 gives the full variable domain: DARVTQTPRHKVTEMGQEVTMRCQPILGHNTVFWYRQTMMQGLELLAYFRNRAPLDDSGMPKDRFSAEMPDATLATLKIQPSEPRDSAVYFCASGLVRGLAGATGELFFGEGSRLTVL.